These T cell receptor beta chains were read from a single sample in a study of vaccination and CD4 T cells after COVID-19. Which antigens these TCRs recognize remains unknown. Each CDR3 protein gets one entry after TCRdb re-called the PCR reads with MiXCR. The repertoire holds approximately 12,000 distinct CDR3 sequences, with about four fifths as singletons. The source material was CD4+ T cells from blood, cultured in vitro. All receptors derive from a human donor who had recovered from COVID-19. Each CDR3 is given with its conserved first and last residue. Fields, in order: clone size, D gene, V gene, J gene, CDR3 protein, CDR3 DNA. The D gene is left open where the match is weak. Clone size appears in some rows only: once, few, many, or a class for an expanded clone.

clone_size: few
d_call: .
v_call: TRBV7-2
j_call: TRBJ2-1
cdr3_aa: CASSPSGQFF
cdr3_nt: TGTGCCAGCAGCCCCTCCGGGCAGTTCTTC

clone_size: .
d_call: .
v_call: TRBV7-2
j_call: TRBJ2-7
cdr3_aa: CASSSRGGPYEQYF
cdr3_nt: TGTGCCAGCAGCTCAAGGGGGGGGCCCTACGAGCAGTACTTC

clone_size: .
d_call: TRBD1
v_call: TRBV5-4
j_call: TRBJ1-1
cdr3_aa: CASSLNPTGLTEAFF
cdr3_nt: TGTGCCAGCAGCCTCAACCCGACAGGGCTCACTGAAGCTTTCTTT

clone_size: .
d_call: .
v_call: TRBV20-1
j_call: TRBJ1-1
cdr3_aa: CSARGATGFRTNTEAFF
cdr3_nt: TGCAGTGCTAGAGGAGCAACAGGGTTTCGTACTAACACTGAAGCTTTCTTT

clone_size: few
d_call: TRBD2
v_call: TRBV27
j_call: TRBJ2-7
cdr3_aa: CASRGELAGVYEQYF
cdr3_nt: TGTGCCAGCAGGGGTGAATTAGCGGGGGTCTACGAGCAGTACTTC

clone_size: few
d_call: .
v_call: TRBV28
j_call: TRBJ2-2
cdr3_aa: CASSSHGTLTGELFF
cdr3_nt: TGTGCCAGCAGTTCCCACGGGACATTAACCGGGGAGCTGTTTTTT

clone_size: .
d_call: TRBD2
v_call: TRBV27
j_call: TRBJ2-7
cdr3_aa: CASRRLAGLVAYEQYF
cdr3_nt: TGTGCCAGCAGAAGACTAGCGGGCCTCGTAGCCTACGAGCAGTACTTC

clone_size: few
d_call: .
v_call: TRBV14
j_call: TRBJ2-3
cdr3_aa: CASSQDWVAVMTDTQYF
cdr3_nt: TGTGCCAGCAGCCAAGATTGGGTAGCGGTCATGACCGATACGCAGTATTTT

clone_size: .
d_call: .
v_call: TRBV7-2
j_call: TRBJ2-1
cdr3_aa: CASSPGGGHNEQFF
cdr3_nt: TGTGCCAGCAGTCCAGGTGGGGGCCACAATGAGCAGTTCTTC

clone_size: .
d_call: TRBD1
v_call: TRBV19
j_call: TRBJ1-1
cdr3_aa: CASLDRAYTEAFF
cdr3_nt: TGTGCCAGCCTAGACAGGGCCTACACTGAAGCTTTCTTT

clone_size: .
d_call: .
v_call: TRBV6-2/TRBV6-3
j_call: TRBJ2-1
cdr3_aa: CAGSRGYNEQFF
cdr3_nt: TGTGCCGGTAGCCGGGGCTACAATGAGCAGTTCTTC

clone_size: .
d_call: .
v_call: TRBV9
j_call: TRBJ1-4
cdr3_aa: CASSEHINSNEKLFF
cdr3_nt: TGTGCCAGCAGCGAACATATAAACAGTAATGAAAAACTGTTTTTT

clone_size: few
d_call: .
v_call: TRBV29-1
j_call: TRBJ1-2
cdr3_aa: CSVESRVPGYTF
cdr3_nt: TGCAGCGTTGAAAGCAGGGTCCCTGGCTACACCTTC

clone_size: .
d_call: TRBD2
v_call: TRBV19
j_call: TRBJ2-7
cdr3_aa: CASSIGIGLGGSYEQYF
cdr3_nt: TGTGCCAGTAGTATAGGGATCGGACTAGGAGGGTCCTACGAGCAGTACTTC

clone_size: once
d_call: .
v_call: TRBV24-1
j_call: TRBJ2-3
cdr3_aa: CATSDPSETTDTQYF
cdr3_nt: TGTGCCACCAGTGATCCATCAGAAACAACAGATACGCAGTATTTT

clone_size: .
d_call: TRBD1
v_call: TRBV7-9
j_call: TRBJ1-1
cdr3_aa: CASSKPGGANTEAFF
cdr3_nt: TGTGCCAGCAGCAAGCCAGGGGGCGCCAACACTGAAGCTTTCTTT